Listed below are T cell receptor beta chains from one sample, sequenced in a study of T cell changes during pregnancy in multiple sclerosis. Using immunoSEQ multiplex PCR, the repertoire was profiled, and TCRdb retains in-frame clones only, with some absent. The sample lists some 18,000 clones; over 70% were seen once. Sequenced material: CD8+ T cells from peripheral blood mononuclear cells, taken in the third trimester of pregnancy. The receptors derive from a female donor in good health, enrolled as a control in a pregnancy study. The CDR3 runs from the conserved cysteine through the conserved F or W. The order of the fields is D gene, J gene, clone size, V gene, CDR3 length, CDR3 protein, CDR3 DNA. D genes are given only for firm matches. Clone size appears in some rows only: once, few, many, or a class for an expanded clone.

d_gene: .; j_gene: TRBJ1-5; abundance: medium-sized; v_gene: TRBV28; len: 13; CDR3aa: CASQWRGNQPQHF; CDR3nt: TGTGCCAGTCAATGGAGAGGCAATCAGCCCCAGCATTTT
d_gene: TRBD1; j_gene: TRBJ1-3; abundance: .; v_gene: TRBV28; len: 18; CDR3aa: CASSLPPGQGAWGNTIYF; CDR3nt: TGTGCCAGCAGTTTACCTCCGGGACAGGGGGCTTGGGGAAACACCATATATTTT
d_gene: TRBD2; j_gene: TRBJ2-1; abundance: .; v_gene: TRBV18; len: 15; CDR3aa: CASSPRASGGNEQFF; CDR3nt: TGTGCCAGCTCACCACGGGCTAGCGGGGGGAATGAGCAGTTCTTC
d_gene: .; j_gene: TRBJ2-7; abundance: .; v_gene: TRBV29-1; len: 12; CDR3aa: CSVAQGTYEQYF; CDR3nt: TGCAGCGTCGCACAGGGAACCTACGAGCAGTACTTC
d_gene: .; j_gene: TRBJ1-5; abundance: .; v_gene: TRBV6-5; len: 14; CDR3aa: CASSYGGEGQPQHF; CDR3nt: TGTGCCAGCAGTTATGGGGGGGAGGGCCAGCCCCAGCATTTT
d_gene: .; j_gene: TRBJ2-1; abundance: .; v_gene: TRBV30; len: 14; CDR3aa: CAWSRPREINEQFF; CDR3nt: TGTGCCTGGAGCCGACCAAGGGAGATAAATGAGCAGTTCTTC
d_gene: TRBD2; j_gene: TRBJ2-5; abundance: .; v_gene: TRBV5-4; len: 18; CDR3aa: CASSLEGLAGFSVKTQYF; CDR3nt: TGTGCCAGCAGCTTGGAGGGACTAGCGGGATTTTCGGTAAAGACCCAGTACTTC
d_gene: .; j_gene: TRBJ2-1; abundance: .; v_gene: TRBV29-1; len: 14; CDR3aa: CSVAPSAEYNEQFF; CDR3nt: TGCAGCGTTGCCCCTAGCGCCGAATACAATGAGCAGTTCTTC
d_gene: .; j_gene: TRBJ2-2; abundance: .; v_gene: TRBV19; len: 11; CDR3aa: CASSKGGELFF; CDR3nt: TGTGCCAGTAGTAAGGGGGGGGAGCTGTTTTTT
d_gene: TRBD2; j_gene: TRBJ2-1; abundance: .; v_gene: TRBV4-3; len: 19; CDR3aa: CASSQDPASGSSSYNEQFF; CDR3nt: TGCGCCAGCAGCCAAGATCCGGCTAGCGGGAGTAGCTCCTACAATGAGCAGTTCTTC
d_gene: .; j_gene: TRBJ2-1; abundance: .; v_gene: TRBV2; len: 12; CDR3aa: CVAEGPYNEQFF; CDR3nt: TGTGTCGCGGAGGGGCCTTACAATGAGCAGTTCTTC
d_gene: .; j_gene: TRBJ2-1; abundance: once; v_gene: TRBV5-4; len: 15; CDR3aa: CASSSQGHHYNEQFF; CDR3nt: TGTGCCAGCAGCTCCCAGGGACACCACTACAATGAGCAGTTCTTC
d_gene: .; j_gene: TRBJ2-7; abundance: .; v_gene: TRBV5-1; len: 15; CDR3aa: CASSFHSDKTYEQYF; CDR3nt: TGCGCCAGCAGCTTTCATTCCGACAAGACCTACGAGCAGTACTTC
d_gene: .; j_gene: TRBJ1-4; abundance: .; v_gene: TRBV4-1; len: 17; CDR3aa: CASSQEIVGGPNEKLFF; CDR3nt: TGCGCCAGCAGCCAAGAAATCGTCGGGGGGCCTAATGAAAAACTGTTTTTT
d_gene: TRBD1; j_gene: TRBJ2-3; abundance: .; v_gene: TRBV19; len: 15; CDR3aa: CASSIRDRGTDTQYF; CDR3nt: TGTGCCAGTAGTATTAGGGACAGGGGGACAGATACGCAGTATTTT
d_gene: TRBD2; j_gene: TRBJ2-3; abundance: medium-sized; v_gene: TRBV4-2; len: 15; CDR3aa: CASSQDSGGADTQYF; CDR3nt: TGTGCCAGCAGCCAAGATAGCGGGGGGGCAGATACGCAGTATTTT
d_gene: .; j_gene: TRBJ1-6; abundance: .; v_gene: TRBV27; len: 15; CDR3aa: CASSLAARYNSPLHF; CDR3nt: TGTGCCAGCAGTTTAGCGGCACGATATAATTCACCCCTCCACTTT
d_gene: .; j_gene: TRBJ1-4; abundance: .; v_gene: TRBV7-8; len: 14; CDR3aa: CASSLAGGNEKLFF; CDR3nt: TGTGCCAGCAGCTTAGCAGGGGGAAATGAAAAACTGTTTTTT
d_gene: .; j_gene: TRBJ1-1; abundance: .; v_gene: TRBV2; len: 12; CDR3aa: CASSQGKVEAFF; CDR3nt: TGTGCCAGCAGTCAGGGGAAGGTTGAAGCTTTCTTT
d_gene: .; j_gene: TRBJ2-1; abundance: .; v_gene: TRBV10-2; len: 14; CDR3aa: CASGISGEGNEQFF; CDR3nt: TGCGCCAGCGGCATCAGCGGCGAGGGCAATGAGCAGTTCTTC
d_gene: TRBD1; j_gene: TRBJ2-7; abundance: .; v_gene: TRBV27; len: 14; CDR3aa: CASSLNRGLDEQYF; CDR3nt: TGTGCCAGCAGTTTAAACAGGGGGCTCGACGAGCAGTACTTC